A selection of T cell receptor beta chains follows, all from one sample in a study of shared clonotypes between healthy human individuals. Profiled with immunoSEQ multiplex PCR; TCRdb holds only in-frame clones, not every one. The sample consists of about 1 million clones, around 75% of them appearing once. Material for sequencing was memory CD4+ T cells sorted from blood. These receptors came from a man aged 18 to 30 in good health. Each CDR3 is given with its conserved first and last residue. The D gene is left open where the match is weak. Size tells how often a clone was seen (once, few, many) or the class of an expanded clone, and some rows leave it out.

V gene	J gene	D gene	clone size	CDR3 DNA	CDR3 protein
TRBV6-5	TRBJ2-2	NA	once	TGTGCCAGCAGAGCCACAGGGTGGAGAACCGGGGAGCTGTTTTTT	CASRATGWRTGELFF
TRBV11-2	TRBJ1-1	TRBD1	NA	TGTGCCAGCAGCTTGGGACCGGGACAGGGGAACACTGAAGCTTTCTTT	CASSLGPGQGNTEAFF
TRBV5-4	TRBJ1-3	NA	NA	TGTGCCAGCAGCAGGGACATCTCTGGAAACACCATATATTTT	CASSRDISGNTIYF
TRBV29-1	TRBJ1-5	TRBD1	NA	TGCAGCGTTGCAGGGGGGAGCAATCAGCCCCAGCATTTT	CSVAGGSNQPQHF
TRBV30	TRBJ2-7	TRBD1	NA	TGTGCCGGAATCCGGGACAGAAAGACCTACGAGCAGTACTTC	CAGIRDRKTYEQYF
TRBV4-3	TRBJ2-1	NA	once	TGCGCCAGCAGCCAAGACTCGGGTCTTGAGCAGTTCTTC	CASSQDSGLEQFF
TRBV6-1	TRBJ2-7	NA	NA	TGTGCCAGCAGTTTTGACAGGCACGAGCAGTACTTC	CASSFDRHEQYF
TRBV15	TRBJ1-6	NA	NA	TGTGCCACCAGCATTGGACGTTTAGGGTCACCCCTCCACTTT	CATSIGRLGSPLHF
TRBV11-2	TRBJ2-7	TRBD2	NA	TGTGCCAGCAGCTCAATAGCGGGAGGGAACTACGAGCAGTACTTC	CASSSIAGGNYEQYF
TRBV7-9	TRBJ2-7	NA	NA	TGTGCCAGCAGCTTAGTCAGGGCCGAGCAGTACTTC	CASSLVRAEQYF
TRBV5-6	TRBJ2-2	TRBD2	NA	TGTGCCAGCAGCGCTCGACTAGCGGGAATTACCGGGGAGCTGTTTTTT	CASSARLAGITGELFF
TRBV4-1	TRBJ1-1	TRBD1	NA	TGCGCCAGCAGCCAAGATAGGGTGGGGACAGGGGGCACTGAAGCTTTCTTT	CASSQDRVGTGGTEAFF
TRBV21-1	TRBJ2-7	NA	NA	TGTGCCAGCAGCAAATTACCCGATAGCTCCTACGAGCAGTACTTC	CASSKLPDSSYEQYF
TRBV2	TRBJ1-4	NA	NA	TGTGCCAGCAGGAAGGGGTTAGATAATGAAAAACTGTTTTTT	CASRKGLDNEKLFF
TRBV25-1	TRBJ1-4	TRBD1	NA	TGTGCCAGCAGTGCCCGACAGGGGCAAACGGGGAAACTGTTTTTT	CASSARQGQTGKLFF
TRBV5-1	TRBJ2-7	TRBD2	NA	TGCGCCAGCAGCCCGGGACTAGCGGTTTACGAGCAGTACTTC	CASSPGLAVYEQYF
TRBV19	TRBJ1-3	NA	NA	TGTGCCAGCTCGAAGGCGTCCTCTGGAAACACCATATATTTT	CASSKASSGNTIYF
TRBV6-5	TRBJ2-3	NA	NA	TGTGCCAGCAGTCCCCTCGCTAGCGACACAGATACGCAGTATTTT	CASSPLASDTDTQYF
TRBV2	TRBJ1-2	NA	NA	TGTGCCAGCAGTGAAGTACCTCTGGGGGTCTATGGCTACACCTTC	CASSEVPLGVYGYTF
TRBV25-1	TRBJ1-6	NA	NA	TGTGCCAGCACCGGGGCCGTCAATTCACCCCTCCACTTT	CASTGAVNSPLHF
TRBV5-5	TRBJ2-3	NA	NA	TGTGCCAGCAGCGCGACTGGGACTTCAGATACGCAGTATTTT	CASSATGTSDTQYF
TRBV6-1	TRBJ2-7	TRBD2	few	TGTGCCAGCAGTGATGGTACTAGCGGGCCCTACGAGCAGTACTTC	CASSDGTSGPYEQYF
TRBV27	TRBJ2-2	TRBD1	NA	TGTGCCAGCAGCTATGACAGGGTCACCGGGGAGCTGTTTTTT	CASSYDRVTGELFF
TRBV19	TRBJ2-7	NA	NA	TGTGCCAGTAGTAACCTGGGGATCTCCTACGAGCAGTACTTC	CASSNLGISYEQYF
TRBV6-4	TRBJ2-1	TRBD2	many	TGTGCCAGCAGTGACTGGTCGGGGGGGCTGGGTGAGCAGTTCTTC	CASSDWSGGLGEQFF
TRBV7-9	TRBJ1-2	NA	NA	TGTGCCAGCAGCTTAAGGAGCCTGGGGGGCTACACCTTC	CASSLRSLGGYTF
TRBV28	TRBJ1-1	NA	NA	TGTGCCAGCAAGGTTGGCAGCGCGGGCCCTGAAGCTTTCTTT	CASKVGSAGPEAFF
TRBV5-8	TRBJ1-2	NA	NA	TGTGCCAGCAGCTCACTTCAGGGTTATGGCTACACCTTC	CASSSLQGYGYTF
TRBV30	TRBJ1-2	NA	few	TGTGCCTGGCCACGGGGGTCTGGCTATGGCTACACCTTC	CAWPRGSGYGYTF
TRBV28	TRBJ2-1	TRBD1	NA	TGTGCCAGCAGGCGGACAGGGAATTACAATGAGCAGTTCTTC	CASRRTGNYNEQFF